This TCR beta chain was recorded in a study of beta chain features in type 1 diabetes. Study observations and caveats: Moderately but significantly shorter TCRB CDR3s were found in Type 1 diabetes patients in all four CD4+ subsets.

This CDR3 has 15 amino acids. Germline CDR1 is LGHNA and CDR2 is YSLEER. The isolated RNA, all of it, was reverse transcribed, so expressed TCRB transcripts were what got sequenced. Sequenced by immunoSEQ multiplex PCR; TCRdb stores in-frame clones only, minus some. Of 500,000 to 650,000 clones in the sample, 9.5% to 15% are singletons; the top ten hold roughly 0.12%. Notes on this clone: Its antigen remains unidentified. Mismatch with germline at one junction end may stem from a read error.

The chain has TRBV4-3 and TRBJ2-7; tentative D call: TRBD1 (5 bases). The TCR originated in a man aged 25-40 years with type 1 diabetes. Source material: naive CD4+ T cells from blood. CDR3 DNA sequence: TGCGCCAACAGCCAAGAAGGGGCAGCCAGCAACGAGCAGTACTTC. Translated: CANSQEGAASNEQYF.